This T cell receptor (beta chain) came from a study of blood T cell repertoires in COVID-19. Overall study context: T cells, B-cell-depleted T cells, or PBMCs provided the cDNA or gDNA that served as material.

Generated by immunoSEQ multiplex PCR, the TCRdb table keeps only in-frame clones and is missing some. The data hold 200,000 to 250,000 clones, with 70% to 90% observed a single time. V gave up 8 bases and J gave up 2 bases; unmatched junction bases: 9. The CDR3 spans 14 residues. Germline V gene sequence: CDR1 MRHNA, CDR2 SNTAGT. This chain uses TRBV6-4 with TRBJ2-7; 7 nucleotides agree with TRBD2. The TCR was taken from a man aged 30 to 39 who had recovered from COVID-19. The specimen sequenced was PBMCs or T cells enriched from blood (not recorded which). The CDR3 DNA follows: TGTGCCAGCGGGCGGACTAGTCAACCCTACGAGCAGTACTTC. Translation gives CASGRTSQPYEQYF.